This TCR beta chain was profiled in a study of human T cells and chemical hapten exposure. Notes on the study in general: Controls formed significantly fewer large CDR3 similarity clusters than expanded TCRs did.

The V and J ends lost 0 bases and 7 bases respectively, with 13 bases between them. The CDR3 loop spans 15 amino acids. Germline V CDR1 and CDR2: SNHLY, FYNNEI. A single record per CDR3 protein comes from TCRdb applying MiXCR to the RACE reads. The sample shows about 120,000 distinct CDR3 sequences, about 13% of them seen only once. This clonotype was recorded a few times. No antigen is known for it. Time point here: pre-sensitization, week 0. Documented treatment: therapeutic diphenylcyclopropenone sensitization with weekly scalp DPC. This TCR was sampled from a woman between 18 and 29 years old with alopecia areata. Some clones in this sample may be carry-over from other donors' samples. The sequencing used whole blood, collected in connection with sensitization to the hapten diphenylcyclopropenone (DPC). The V call is TRBV2, the J call TRBJ1-5; D might be TRBD1 (6 bases). The CDR3, as DNA: TGTGCCAGCAGTGAAGCAACAGGGCGCGAGCAGCCCCAGCATTTT. Its translation is CASSEATGREQPQHF.